Detailed here is one TCR beta chain. Which antigen it targets is not known. No per-base quality is available; no much larger clone lies one base away. Library preparation used 5' RACE. Sequencing relied on an Illumina HiSeq 2500. A second PCR of roughly 7 to 11 cycles was performed with a sample-barcoded 5' primer and a J-beta primer mix. Each TCR beta cDNA molecule received a unique molecular identifier from a template-switch 5' adaptor carrying 12 random nucleotides. At least 2.5 million CDR3-containing paired-end reads were obtained from each sample. First-strand cDNA synthesis was performed from all RNA using the Mint cDNA synthesis kit, with priming by a TRBC-specific oligonucleotide. After uracil-DNA glycosylase treatment, a first 18-cycle PCR used universal primers M1SS and BC2_uni_R on all cDNA. The source study handled its data this way. Each sample was normalized by randomly selecting 1 million high-quality reads, each carrying a distinct molecular identifier. Reads with shared molecular identifiers were discarded instead of being binned into consensus sequences. MiTCR, run with a Q25 quality threshold and the strictest error-elimination algorithm, handled CDR3 identification, clonotype clustering and error correction. A nonparametric unseen species model using Euler transformation provided a lower-bound estimate of total TCR beta diversity. TCRdb took the public reads, trimmed them with fastp at Q25, ran MiXCR for clone calling and kept in-frame beta chains. Each record represents a unique CDR3 protein, reported with the most common genes and DNA among its rows. The V and J calls come from TCRdb's annotation, not from the publication. The sample table lists hundreds of thousands of distinct CDR3 sequences, 58% of them with a count of one. The top ten hold about 20% of the sample.

This sample is part of a study of blood T cells in healthy people across ages (dated by TCRdb to between 2014 and 2016). Broadly, across the study: In model experiments, template switching captured roughly one uniquely barcoded TCR beta cDNA molecule for every two T cells. Age-related changes in TCR beta repertoire diversity were measured in the study by deep sequencing normalized with unique cDNA molecular identifiers. Four age groups were formed from the donors: young (average approximately 17 years), middle-aged (approximately 40), aged (roughly 59) and long-lived (less than 85). To avoid experimental bias, donors of different ages were randomly spread across the sequencing lanes. Two additional independent replicas of 1 million unique cDNA reads from the same blood draw were analyzed for two donors (one aged 18 to 30 and one aged 80 or older). Results the study describes overall, beyond this receptor: A strong correlation was found between observed TCR beta diversity and the percentage of naive T cells measured by flow cytometry. Estimates of total diversity based on one million sequenced T cells were considered lower bounds and underestimates. As age increased, observed TCR beta diversity per million T cells dropped in a roughly linear way, and a significant reduction was already evident by age about 40. Conclusive comparison of naive and antigen-experienced compartments was prevented by the profiling of bulk unsorted PBMCs. Compared with the aged group, the long-lived group had more naive CD4+ T cells, fewer expanded clones and increased TCR diversity, suggesting age selection. Because donor CMV infection status was unknown, age-related changes in expanded clonotypes were potentially confounded.

The 39 donors, aged about 6 to 95 years, were systemically healthy Caucasian individuals from Russia. Around 10 milliliters of peripheral blood were drawn from each donor into EDTA-treated Vacutainer tubes. Ficoll-Paque density-gradient centrifugation was used to isolate PBMCs, with at least 6.5 million obtained per sample. Total RNA was extracted from PBMCs with Trizol reagent, with at least 6 micrograms obtained per sample. The percentages of naive CD45RAhigh/CD27high T cells were determined by flow cytometry on a PBMC aliquot from every donor. The CDR3 starts with the cysteine, ends with the phenylalanine, and has 16 residues. Just the 48-base CDR3 DNA is kept, in frame starting at base 1. Via the germline V gene, CDR1 is KGHDR and CDR2 SFDVKD. Clipping removes 3 bases from V and 6 bases from J, with 7 as the unmatched junction base count.

The TCR originated in a man aged 25 to 45 in good health. The chain uses TRBV24-1 and TRBJ2-2; a stretch of 9 junction bases matches TRBD1. The sample comprised blood. At the DNA level, the sequence is TGTGCCACCAGTGATGGCGGGACAGGGAATTCCGGGGAGCTGTTTTTT. Its protein is CATSDGGTGNSGELFF.